One and the same sample provided the 28 T cell receptor beta chains below, sequenced in a study of cytomegalovirus exposure and HLA in healthy donors. Use of 60 Vbeta and 13 Jbeta primers characterized the PCR. The protocol was immunoSEQ multiplex PCR, while the TCRdb copy is restricted to in-frame clones and leaves out a portion. Among 55,000 to 70,000 clones, roughly 77% were seen once, and the ten largest hold 5% to 7%. The sequencing input was PBMCs. These receptors all stem from a woman aged 30 to 39 in good health and CMV-seronegative.

The table lists this clone with a count of one. The chain couples TRBV12-2 to TRBJ2-1; TRBD2 is the table's D call and was not checked against the DNA. TRBV12-2 is termed a pseudogene. The length of the CDR3 is 15 residues. The DNA of the CDR3 is TGTGCAAGTCGCTTACGCGGGAGGACCTACAATGAGCAGTTCTTC. It encodes CASRLRGRTYNEQFF.

The chain has TRBV12-2 and TRBJ2-3; no check of the table's D call, TRBD2, against the DNA was made. TRBV12-2 counts as a pseudogene. This CDR3 comprises 16 residues. CDR3 residues: CASRPPPGEGKDTQYF. The DNA for the CDR3 is TGTGCAAGTCGCCCTCCTCCGGGGGAGGGCAAAGATACGCAGTATTTT.

This clone was detected only a few times. The chain is built from TRBV30 and TRBJ1-5; D might be TRBD1 (6 bases). The CDR3 has 14 amino acids. V was cut by 3 bases and J by 0 bases, with 9 bases left in between. Germline V gives CDR1 GTSNPN, CDR2 SVGIG (reference sequence). The CDR3 sequence is CAWSRGASNQPQHF. For the CDR3, the DNA is TGTGCCTGGAGCCGGGGGGCTAGCAATCAGCCCCAGCATTTT.

V is TRBV6-1 and J is TRBJ2-7, with TRBD1 matching 8 bases. CDR1 is MNHNS, CDR2 SASEGT, per germline. This CDR3 is 14 amino acids long. V lost 6 bases, J lost 2 bases, and 6 bases stayed unmatched. CDR3 nucleotide sequence: TGTGCCAGCAGAGACAGGGGCTCGACCTACGAGCAGTACGTC. Its protein product is CASRDRGSTYEQYV.

The rearrangement links TRBV6-5 to TRBJ2-7; 9 bases align to TRBD2. The germline gives CDR1 MNHEY, CDR2 SVGAGI. J lost 2 bases, V lost 6 bases, and 5 bases had no gene match. This CDR3 spans 14 amino acids. The CDR3 DNA follows: TGTGCCAGCAGAAATAGCGGGAGTCCCTACGAGCAGTACGTC. Translated: CASRNSGSPYEQYV.

The sample holds a few counts of this clone. The chain links TRBV9 to TRBJ2-3; D may be TRBD1 (6 bases). V gave up 0 bases and J gave up 1 base, with 12 bases separating them. CDR1 is SGDLS and CDR2 is YYNGEE in the germline V gene. The CDR3 extends over 16 amino acids. The CDR3 region is CASSVARAGGTDTQYF. In DNA form, the CDR3 reads TGTGCCAGCAGCGTAGCTAGGGCAGGGGGCACAGATACGCAGTATTTT.

The rearrangement joins TRBV5-4 to TRBJ2-1, with D perhaps TRBD2 (5 bases). The V end was cut by 4 bases, the J end by 0 bases, with 14 bases between. The CDR3 covers 16 residues. CDR1 SGHNT and CDR2 YYREEE come from the germline V gene (reference sequence). CDR3 DNA: TGTGCCAGCAGCCCATGGGGAGAGAGCTCCTACAATGAGCAGTTCTTC. Encoded protein: CASSPWGESSYNEQFF.

This clone was detected a few times. This chain joins TRBV18 and TRBJ2-5; a possible D gene is TRBD1 (6 bases). The germline V gene has CDR1 KGHSH and CDR2 LQKENI. The CDR3 is 14 residues long. V was pared by 2 bases and J by 5 bases, with 12 bases between. The CDR3 reads CASSPGGPPETQYF. CDR3 nucleotide sequence: TGTGCCAGCTCACCAGGGGGCCCCCCCGAGACCCAGTACTTC.

The chain has TRBV7-4 and TRBJ2-7; 10 bases map to TRBD2. The CDR3 totals 14 residues. Losses at the gene ends were 2 bases for V and 3 bases for J; bases not matched to a gene: 1. Germline-derived CDR1 and CDR2 are SGHVT and SQSDAQ. CDR3 region: CASSLSGRDYEQYF. DNA for the CDR3: TGTGCCAGCAGCTTAAGCGGGAGGGACTACGAGCAGTACTTC.

This chain connects TRBV28 to TRBJ2-1, with D tentatively TRBD1 (5 bases). Trimming stripped 3 bases from V and 4 bases from J, with 13 bases between. The CDR3 is 15 residues long. Germline V gene sequence: CDR1 MDHEN, CDR2 SYDVKM. The CDR3 sequence is CASSLLSQGYNEQFF. The DNA of the CDR3 is TGTGCCAGCAGTTTGTTAAGCCAGGGATACAATGAGCAGTTCTTC.

The V call is TRBV10-3, the J call TRBJ2-7; 13 positions agree with TRBD2. Germline loops: CDR1 ENHRY, CDR2 SYGVKD. The CDR3 extends over 16 amino acids. The trim removed 5 bases at V and 4 bases at J, leaving 8 bases unmatched. CDR3 bases: TGTGCCATCAGTAACCCACTAGCGGGAGGGGGATACGAGCAGTACTTC. Amino acids: CAISNPLAGGGYEQYF.

This clone has more than one count but fewer than ten. The chain couples TRBV10-3 to TRBJ1-1; 8 nucleotides line up with TRBD1. CDR1 and CDR2 from the germline V gene are ENHRY and SYGVKD. Unmatched junction bases numbered 3, after V lost 2 bases and J lost 1 base. The CDR3 runs 15 residues. The DNA of the CDR3 is TGTGCCATCAGTGAGCAGGGGGCAGGGAACACTGAAGCTTTCTTT. It encodes CAISEQGAGNTEAFF.

The V gene is TRBV19, the J gene TRBJ2-5, with D possibly matching TRBD1 (6 bases). The CDR3 is 16 residues long. Germline-derived CDR1 and CDR2 are LNHDA and SQIVND (reference sequence). Trimming took off 4 bases at V and 1 base at J, with 16 bases between the two ends. The CDR3 reads CASSRPRQASQETQYF. The CDR3 DNA reads as TGTGCCAGTAGTAGGCCAAGACAGGCCTCCCAAGAGACCCAGTACTTC.

This clone has just one count. The chain links TRBV28 to TRBJ1-2; 7 positions match TRBD1. The V and J ends lost 3 bases and 4 bases, in that order; junction bases with no gene match: 8. Looked up from germline, CDR1 is MDHEN and CDR2 is SYDVKM. The CDR3 is 15 amino acids. CDR3 sequence reads: CASSLTKGGGYGYTF. The CDR3 DNA reads TGTGCCAGCAGTTTGACCAAAGGGGGCGGCTATGGCTACACCTTC.

V usage is TRBV7-2 and J usage is TRBJ1-2, with 7 nucleotides matching TRBD1. Germline V lookup: CDR1 SGHTA, CDR2 FQGNSA. The V and J ends lost 5 bases and 8 bases, in that order; junction bases with no gene match: 14. The length of the CDR3 is 15 residues. The CDR3 DNA reads as TGTGCCAGCAGCGCCCGGAGGGACAGCTTCGGGGGCTACACCTTC. It codes for CASSARRDSFGGYTF. Supplemented by reference TRBV7-2 and TRBJ1-2, the full variable domain reads GAGVSQSPSNKVTEKGKDVELRCDPISGHTALYWYRQSLGQGLEFLIYFQGNSAPDKSGLPSDRFSAERTGGSVSTLTIQRTQQEDSAVYLCASSARRDSFGGYTFGSGTRLTVV.

V and J are TRBV7-2 and TRBJ2-7; 13 bases align to TRBD2. This CDR3 is built from 16 residues. The junction had 11 bases not matched to a gene; V was cut back by 6 bases and J by 6 bases. CDR1 and CDR2 (germline): SGHTA, FQGNSA. The CDR3 bases are TGTGCCAGCAGTCGCAAACTAGCGGGAGGGCCGGGCGAGCAGTACTTC. As protein: CASSRKLAGGPGEQYF.

V usage is TRBV28 and J usage is TRBJ2-2; 9 nucleotides line up with TRBD1. With V trimmed by 5 bases and J by 6 bases, 10 bases remained unmatched. This CDR3 contains 16 residues. CDR1 and CDR2 from the germline V gene are MDHEN and SYDVKM. The CDR3 sequence: CASSRPGTGIPGELFF. CDR3 nucleotides: TGTGCCAGCAGTCGTCCCGGGACAGGGATCCCCGGGGAGCTGTTTTTT.

The chain uses TRBV7-9 and TRBJ2-7, with TRBD1 as a possible D gene (6 bases). The CDR3 loop spans 12 amino acids. Deletions cut 5 bases from V and 7 bases from J, with 12 bases between. Germline CDR1 SEHNR, CDR2 FQNEAQ (reference sequence). The CDR3 sequence is CASSPQGGEQYF. CDR3 bases: TGTGCCAGCAGCCCACAGGGTGGGGAGCAGTACTTC.

The rearrangement joins TRBV18 to TRBJ1-3; TRBD1 matches 7 bases. V lost 4 bases, J lost 8 bases, and 8 bases stayed unmatched. The CDR3 loop spans 14 amino acids. Germline V lookup: CDR1 KGHSH, CDR2 LQKENI. CDR3 protein: CASSLRQGSDTIYF. DNA for the CDR3: TGTGCCAGCTCACTCAGACAGGGTTCGGACACCATATATTTT.

This rearrangement joins TRBV5-4 to TRBJ2-1; 8 positions agree with TRBD1. The CDR3 covers 15 residues. The trim removed 5 bases at V and 4 bases at J, leaving 8 bases unmatched. Per germline, CDR1 SGHNT and CDR2 YYREEE (reference sequence). The CDR3 here is CASSSGTGGYNEQFF. DNA of the CDR3: TGTGCCAGCAGTTCCGGGACAGGCGGTTACAATGAGCAGTTCTTC.

The V call is TRBV23-1, the J call TRBJ2-1, with a possible D match to TRBD1 (6 bases). TRBV23-1 carries the ORF label, with uncertain function. This CDR3 spans 14 amino acids. Trimming left V 0 bases short and J 5 bases short, with 8 bases between. CDR3 coding DNA: TGCGCCAGCAGTCAATCGGGACATCACAATGAGCAGTTCTTC. Its translation: CASSQSGHHNEQFF.

V is TRBV30 and J is TRBJ1-2, with 8 bases that match TRBD1. The trim removed 3 bases at V and 9 bases at J, leaving 9 bases unmatched. CDR3 length equals 13 residues. Germline CDR1 and CDR2: GTSNPN and SVGIG (reference sequence). The CDR3 loop is CAWSRGRGGSYTF. The CDR3 DNA follows: TGTGCCTGGAGCAGGGGGCGCGGAGGGAGCTACACCTTC.

This clone has more than one count but fewer than ten. The chain carries TRBV9 and TRBJ1-2, with 7 bases aligning to TRBD1. Germline V gene lookup returns CDR1 SGDLS and CDR2 YYNGEE. This CDR3 has 13 amino acids. With V trimmed by 3 bases and J by 7 bases, 6 bases remained unmatched. The CDR3 here is CASSESTGTGYTF. In DNA, the CDR3 is TGTGCCAGCAGCGAATCGACAGGGACTGGCTACACCTTC.

The rearrangement joins TRBV4-3 to TRBJ2-2, with D possibly being TRBD2 (6 bases). From germline, CDR1 is LGHNA and CDR2 YSLEER. CDR3 length: 16 amino acids. V was pared by 0 bases and J by 1 base, with 9 bases between. The CDR3 bases are TGCGCCAGCAGCCAAGAGTCCGGGAGGAACACCGGGGAGCTGTTTTTT. It encodes CASSQESGRNTGELFF.

J is TRBJ2-7 and V is TRBV18; 13 bases map to TRBD2. The CDR3 has 19 residues. The trim removed 6 bases at V and 5 bases at J, leaving 19 bases unmatched. Germline CDR1 is KGHSH and CDR2 is LQKENI. DNA for the CDR3: TGTGCCAGCTCCTCCGTTATAGGGGGGGGACTAGCGGGACGGAACGAGCAGTACTTC. Translation gives CASSSVIGGGLAGRNEQYF.

The V gene is TRBV7-2, the J gene TRBJ1-4; 8 bases fit TRBD1. Germline assignment: CDR1 SGHTA and CDR2 FQGNSA. Trimming removed 5 bases from V and 7 bases from J; junction bases left unmatched: 6. The CDR3 sequence is 14 residues long. The DNA for the CDR3 is TGTGCCAGCAGCGTTACAGGGGGGGGTGAAAAACTGTTTTTT. Protein product: CASSVTGGGEKLFF.

In this sample, this clone turned up a few times. The V and J genes are TRBV19 and TRBJ2-5; 7 bases map to TRBD1. The J call is in doubt because the DNA end fits TRBJ2-7 better. In germline, CDR1 is LNHDA, CDR2 SQIVND (reference sequence). The CDR3 sequence is 15 residues long. The CDR3, as DNA: TGTGCCAGTCCGAAGGGGACAGTGAGCTCCTACGAGCAGTACTTC. Amino acid sequence: CASPKGTVSSYEQYF.

The V call is TRBV5-8, the J call TRBJ1-1; 7 bases match TRBD1. J gave up 1 base and V 3 bases, and 12 bases lay outside the gene matches. The CDR3 is 17 residues long. CDR1 and CDR2 (germline): SGHTS, YDEGEE. CDR3 DNA sequence: TGTGCCAGCAGCTCTATTTGGGCGGGGACAGCGAACACTGAAGCTTTCTTT. Encoded protein: CASSSIWAGTANTEAFF.